A single TCR beta chain is shown here with its context. Its antigen is as yet unknown. 13 Jbeta primers and 60 Vbeta primers were used for the PCR. Sequencing was performed with immunoSEQ multiplex PCR; in TCRdb, only in-frame clones are kept and a portion is missing. The table lists about 180,000 clones, approximately 80% of them singletons. The data originate from a study of cytomegalovirus exposure and HLA in healthy donors. This CDR3 has 17 residues. Trimming cost V 1 base and J 2 bases, with 12 bases left between them. From germline, CDR1 is MGHDK and CDR2 SYGVNS. Study-wide findings and caveats: What TCR beta sequences reportedly achieved was accurate prediction of HLA-A and HLA-B alleles in most subjects.

This rearrangement joins TRBV25-1 to TRBJ2-6, with TRBD2 as a possible D gene (5 bases). Sequencing was done on a sample of PBMCs. The sequence derives from a woman in her thirties in good health and CMV-seronegative. CDR3 coding DNA: TGTGCCAGCAGTGAATCCCGGGGAAGGGCTGGGGCCAACGTCCTGACTTTC. Translating gives CASSESRGRAGANVLTF.